This T cell receptor (beta chain) was sequenced for a study of cytomegalovirus exposure and HLA in healthy donors. Whole-study findings and limits: Specificity of three CMV-associated chains for CMV antigens was verified in vitro. TCR beta chains numbering under 200 were designated cytomegalovirus-associated.

The PCR contained 60 Vbeta and 13 Jbeta primers. Generated by immunoSEQ multiplex PCR, the TCRdb table keeps only in-frame clones and is missing some. The table shows about 98,000 clones, with roughly 70% occurring only once. Germline CDR1 and CDR2: SEHNR and FQNEAQ (reference sequence). CDR3 size: 18 residues. Trimming removed 1 base from V and 7 bases from J; junction bases left unmatched: 14. Comment on this clone: Its antigen is unidentified.

The receptor comes from a male donor in good health and CMV-seronegative. Sequenced: PBMCs. This rearrangement joins TRBV7-9 to TRBJ2-1; TRBD2 aligns across 9 bases. The CDR3 region is CASSLVVGSGRSRNEQFF. The CDR3 region has the DNA TGTGCCAGCAGCTTAGTGGTAGGGAGCGGGAGGTCTCGTAATGAGCAGTTCTTC.